The 2 T cell receptor beta chains reported below all come from one sample, sequenced in a study of cytomegalovirus exposure and HLA in healthy donors. PCR amplification relied on 60 Vbeta primers (plus 13 Jbeta primers). TCRdb keeps only in-frame clones here, not all; method: immunoSEQ multiplex PCR. The sample table includes 200,000 to 250,000 clones. Sequencing was carried out using PBMCs. The receptors originated from a woman aged 25-40 years in good health and CMV-seropositive.

The chain uses TRBV7-2 and TRBJ2-7; D may be TRBD2 (5 bases). The germline V gene has CDR1 SGHTA and CDR2 FQGNSA. V lost 5 bases and J lost 6, with 11 bases in between. The CDR3 runs to 12 residues. The DNA of the CDR3 is TGTGCCAGCAGCCACTATGGAGGCGAGCAGTACTTC. Encoded protein: CASSHYGGEQYF.

The rearrangement links TRBV29-1 to TRBJ2-1, with 7 bases fitting TRBD1. The CDR3 runs to 13 residues. Germline-derived CDR1 and CDR2 are SQVTM and ANQGSEA. Trimming took 6 bases from V and 6 from J; bases not matched to a gene: 8. The CDR3 protein is CSVAHTGANEQFF. CDR3 nucleotides: TGCAGCGTCGCCCACACAGGGGCCAATGAGCAGTTCTTC.